This entry is about one T cell receptor (beta chain). The antigen is not known. CDR1 LNHNV and CDR2 YYDKDF come from the germline V gene (reference sequence). V gave up 0 bases and J gave up 7 bases, with 10 bases separating them. The CDR3 totals 13 residues. Adult donors, all healthy and HIV-negative, had no recent acute infections or vaccinations. The study separated CD4+ cells into CD45RA+ naive and CD45RA-negative memory subsets. Libraries were prepared by immunoSEQ multiplex PCR; TCRdb keeps only in-frame clonotypes and omits some of them. Among about 2.3 million clones listed, around 90% were seen once. This sample is part of a study of shared clonotypes between healthy human individuals. Study outcomes and limitations: Shared across a few donors were about 4.8% of the naive CD4 clonotypes.

The clonotype originates from a man younger than 30 in good health. Some clones in this sample may be carry-over from other donors' samples. What was sequenced was naive CD4+ T cells from PBMCs. The subset: CD45RA+ positively selected. The V gene is TRBV15, the J gene TRBJ2-7; D is uncertain. CDR3 amino acids: CATSRDEGWEQYF. For the CDR3, the DNA is TGTGCCACCAGCAGAGATGAAGGTTGGGAGCAGTACTTC.